The 11 T cell receptor beta chains below come from one sample, sequenced in a study of T cell responses to AZD1222 COVID-19 vaccine. This table comes from immunoSEQ multiplex PCR, and its TCRdb copy is limited to in-frame clones, with some not included. The repertoire has 95,000 to 100,000 clones, approximately 84% of them found once; the top ten carry 11% to 15%. This specimen consisted of peripheral blood, obtained 28 days after the second AZD1222 dose. These receptors all stem from an adult who received the AZD1222 COVID-19 vaccine.

The J gene is TRBJ2-2, the V gene TRBV6-5, with D possibly being TRBD2 (5 bases). The germline V gene encodes CDR1 MNHEY and CDR2 SVGAGI. Trimming stripped 6 bases from V and 4 bases from J, with 12 bases between. The CDR3 consists of 14 residues. The CDR3 region has the DNA TGTGCCAGCAGCCCCGCGGAGGTCACCGGGGAGCTGTTTTTT. Its protein is CASSPAEVTGELFF.

The chain links TRBV2 to TRBJ1-4; no definite D call. Germline loops: CDR1 SNHLY, CDR2 FYNNEI. The CDR3 is made up of 11 amino acids. V was trimmed by 7 bases and J by 6 bases, leaving 6 bases between them. This CDR3 reads CASNPDEKLFF. DNA for the CDR3: TGTGCCAGCAACCCCGATGAAAAACTGTTTTTT. Drawing the rest from reference TRBV2 and TRBJ1-4, the complete variable domain is EPEVTQTPSHQVTQMGQEVILRCVPISNHLYFYWYRQILGQKVEFLVSFYNNEISEKSEIFDDQFSVERPDGSNFTLKIRSTKLEDSAMYFCASNPDEKLFFGSGTQLSVL.

V is TRBV20-1 and J is TRBJ2-3, with no clear D. This CDR3 is 11 amino acids long. Per germline, CDR1 DFQATT and CDR2 SNEGSKA (reference sequence). Trimming stripped 7 bases from V and 6 bases from J, with 11 bases between. CDR3 nucleotide sequence: TGCAGTGTCCCCTTAGGGGATACGCAGTATTTT. It codes for CSVPLGDTQYF.

The chain employs TRBV25-1 and TRBJ1-2; D ambiguous. The germline V gene has CDR1 MGHDK and CDR2 SYGVNS. This CDR3 is built from 12 residues. Deletions cut 4 bases from V and 5 bases from J, with 8 bases between. For the CDR3, the DNA is TGTGCCAGCAGTGCCCAAAGTTATGGCTACACCTTC. Residues: CASSAQSYGYTF.

This chain joins TRBV14 and TRBJ1-2, with D possibly matching TRBD1 (5 bases). Germline V gene sequence: CDR1 SGHDN, CDR2 FVKESK. The V and J ends lost 5 bases and 4 bases respectively, with 11 bases between them. The length of the CDR3 is 13 residues. CDR3 protein: CASSWGRSYGYTF. The CDR3 DNA reads TGTGCCAGCAGCTGGGGACGGAGCTATGGCTACACCTTC.

The rearrangement uses TRBV4-1 and TRBJ1-5; TRBD1 matches 8 bases. The CDR3 totals 16 residues. Germline loops: CDR1 MGHRA, CDR2 YSYEKL. After removal of 0 bases from V and 7 bases from J, the junction contained 8 bases not matched to a gene. The CDR3: CASSQDVTGVGQPQHF. The CDR3 DNA follows: TGCGCCAGCAGCCAAGATGTGACAGGGGTTGGCCAGCCCCAGCATTTT.

The sample holds a few counts of this clone. V usage is TRBV7-3 and J usage is TRBJ2-5; 8 bases align to TRBD2. V was pared by 5 bases and J by 5 bases, with 7 bases of the junction left unmatched. CDR3 size: 14 residues. Germline V CDR1 and CDR2: SGHTA, FQGTGA. CDR3 in DNA: TGTGCCAGCAGCCCAGCGGGGGCCGGGGAGACCCAGTACTTC. Translating gives CASSPAGAGETQYF.

This chain uses TRBV18 with TRBJ1-6; TRBD1 agrees at 9 bases. The V segment lost 4 bases and the J segment 8 bases; nucleotides outside the gene matches: 6. This CDR3 has 15 residues. Germline V gene lookup returns CDR1 KGHSH and CDR2 LQKENI. The CDR3 protein is CASSLRTGEDSPLHF. Written as DNA, the CDR3 is TGTGCCAGCTCACTTCGGACAGGGGAGGATTCACCCCTCCACTTT.

The chain links TRBV3-1 (or the pseudogene TRBV3-2) to TRBJ2-7; D gene ambiguous. Germline V lookup: CDR1 LGHDT, CDR2 YNNKEL (reference sequence). Between the trimmed V and J ends, which lost 0 bases and 7 bases, there was a span of 13 bases. The CDR3 sequence is 14 residues long. The CDR3 reads CASSQDWGSQEQYF. The CDR3 DNA follows: TGTGCCAGCAGCCAAGATTGGGGTTCACAAGAGCAGTACTTC.

J is TRBJ2-6 and V is TRBV7-9; D gene ambiguous. V dropped 1 base and J dropped 5 bases, with 9 bases sitting between them. Germline V gives CDR1 SEHNR, CDR2 FQNEAQ (reference sequence). The CDR3 spans 15 residues. The CDR3 is CASSLVGIRANVLTF. CDR3 coding DNA: TGTGCCAGCAGCTTAGTAGGAATAAGGGCCAACGTCCTGACTTTC.

The V and J genes are TRBV27 and TRBJ1-6, with D perhaps matching TRBD1 (5 bases). The CDR3 length is 16 residues. V was cut by 3 bases and J by 2 bases, with 11 bases left in between. Germline loops: CDR1 MNHEY, CDR2 SMNVEV (reference sequence). CDR3 region: CASSFQGSTYNSPLHF. CDR3 bases: TGTGCCAGCAGTTTCCAGGGTAGCACCTATAATTCACCCCTCCACTTT.